This T cell receptor (beta chain) is drawn from a study of neoadjuvant anti-PD-1 for oral cavity cancer. Study summary: Around day 43, patients without progression received a fourth nivolumab dose before surgery. The study's findings and limits: TCR analyses covered only a few patients per response group. Post-nivolumab, blood T cell clonality was significantly elevated in non-responders.

Remarks on this clone: Its antigen is as yet unknown.

The trim removed 10 bases at V and 8 bases at J, leaving 9 bases unmatched. The germline V gene encodes CDR1 LNHDA and CDR2 SQIVND (reference sequence). The CDR3 runs 12 residues. Sequencing used immunoSEQ multiplex PCR; TCRdb keeps in-frame clones, though not all of them. The sample consists of 55,000 to 80,000 clones, around 80% of them appearing once. The chain carries TRBV19 and TRBJ1-1; 8 bases align to TRBD1. The sample here was PBMCs, taken before nivolumab (anti-PD-1) treatment. This receptor was taken from a person aged 40 to 85 with oral cavity squamous cell carcinoma. The CDR3 is CATRTGTLEAFF. DNA for the CDR3: TGTGCCACCCGGACAGGGACGTTAGAAGCTTTCTTT.